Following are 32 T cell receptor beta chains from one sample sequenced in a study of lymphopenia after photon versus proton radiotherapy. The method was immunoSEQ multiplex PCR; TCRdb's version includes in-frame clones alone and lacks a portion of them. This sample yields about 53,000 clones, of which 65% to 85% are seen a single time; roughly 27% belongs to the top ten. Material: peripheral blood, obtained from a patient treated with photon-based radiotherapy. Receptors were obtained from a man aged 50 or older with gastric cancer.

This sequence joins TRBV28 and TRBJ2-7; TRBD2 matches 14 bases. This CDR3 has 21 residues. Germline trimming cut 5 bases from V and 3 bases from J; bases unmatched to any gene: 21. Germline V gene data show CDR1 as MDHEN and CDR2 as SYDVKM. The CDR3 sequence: CASSPPIFVRRTSGRIYEQYF. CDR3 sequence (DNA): TGTGCCAGCAGTCCCCCGATTTTCGTACGGAGGACTAGCGGGAGGATCTACGAGCAGTACTTC.

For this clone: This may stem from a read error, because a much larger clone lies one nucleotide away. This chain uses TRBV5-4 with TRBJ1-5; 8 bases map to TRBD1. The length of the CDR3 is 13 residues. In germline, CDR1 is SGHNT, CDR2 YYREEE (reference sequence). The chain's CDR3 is CASSLTGDQPQRF. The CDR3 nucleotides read TGTGCCAGCAGTTTGACAGGGGATCAGCCCCAGCGTTTT.

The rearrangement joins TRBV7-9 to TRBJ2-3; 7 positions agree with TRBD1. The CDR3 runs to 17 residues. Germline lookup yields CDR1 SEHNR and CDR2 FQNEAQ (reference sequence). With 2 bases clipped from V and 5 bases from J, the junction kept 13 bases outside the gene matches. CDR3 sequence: CASSLRQGRVTRDTQYF. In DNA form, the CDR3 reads TGTGCCAGCAGCTTAAGACAGGGCCGGGTTACGAGAGATACGCAGTATTTT.

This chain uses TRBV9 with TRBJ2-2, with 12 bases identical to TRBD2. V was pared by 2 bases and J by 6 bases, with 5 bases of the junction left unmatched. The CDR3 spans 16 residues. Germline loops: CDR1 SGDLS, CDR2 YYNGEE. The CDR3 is CASSVSSGRGSGELFF. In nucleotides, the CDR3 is TGTGCCAGCAGCGTCTCTAGCGGGAGGGGGTCCGGGGAGCTGTTTTTT.

CDR3 sequence: CASSLAGTSSYEQYF. CDR3 DNA sequence: TGCGCCAGCAGCTTGGCCGGGACTAGCTCCTACGAGCAGTACTTC. The rearrangement joins TRBV5-1 to TRBJ2-7, with 8 bases fitting TRBD2. Germline assignment: CDR1 SGHRS and CDR2 YFSETQ. This CDR3 is 15 amino acids long. Germline trimming cut 0 bases from V and 0 bases from J; bases unmatched to any gene: 2.

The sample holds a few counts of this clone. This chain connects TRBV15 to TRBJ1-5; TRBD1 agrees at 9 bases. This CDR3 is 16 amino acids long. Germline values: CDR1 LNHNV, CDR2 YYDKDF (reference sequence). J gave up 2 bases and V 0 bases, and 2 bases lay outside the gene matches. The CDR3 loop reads CATSRETGGGNQPQHF. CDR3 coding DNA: TGTGCCACCAGCAGAGAGACAGGGGGAGGCAATCAGCCCCAGCATTTT.

CDR3 sequence: CASSIMTGGTYEQYF. CDR3 DNA: TGTGCCAGCAGTATAATGACAGGGGGGACCTACGAGCAGTACTTC. The V gene is TRBV28, the J gene TRBJ2-7; TRBD1 matches 9 bases. CDR3 length: 15 residues. V trimming: 5 bases; J trimming: 2 bases; junction bases outside the gene matches: 7. Germline V gives CDR1 MDHEN, CDR2 SYDVKM.

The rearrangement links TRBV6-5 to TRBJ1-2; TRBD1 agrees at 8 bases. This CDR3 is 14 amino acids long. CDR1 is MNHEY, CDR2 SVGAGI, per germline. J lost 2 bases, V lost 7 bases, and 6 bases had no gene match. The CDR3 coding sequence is TGTGCCAGCACCTCAAGACAGGGGAACTATGGCTACACCTTC. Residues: CASTSRQGNYGYTF.

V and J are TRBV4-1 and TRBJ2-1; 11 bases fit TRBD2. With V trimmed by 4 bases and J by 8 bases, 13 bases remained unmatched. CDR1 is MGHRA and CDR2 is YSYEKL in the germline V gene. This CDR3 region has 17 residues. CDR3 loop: CASSLTLAGGPGDEQFF. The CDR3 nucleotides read TGCGCCAGCAGCCTCACCTTAGCGGGAGGGCCCGGGGATGAGCAGTTCTTC.

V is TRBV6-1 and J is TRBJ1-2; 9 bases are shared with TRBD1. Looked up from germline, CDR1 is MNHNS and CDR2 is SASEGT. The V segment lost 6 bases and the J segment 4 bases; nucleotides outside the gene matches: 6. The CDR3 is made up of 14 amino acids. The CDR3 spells CASSPGQGSYGYTF. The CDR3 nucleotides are TGTGCCAGCAGCCCCGGACAGGGGAGCTATGGCTACACCTTC.

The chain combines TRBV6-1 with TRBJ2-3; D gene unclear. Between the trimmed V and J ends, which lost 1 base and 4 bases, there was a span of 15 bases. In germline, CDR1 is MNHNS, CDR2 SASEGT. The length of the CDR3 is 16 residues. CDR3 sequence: CASSEELGYVSDTQYF. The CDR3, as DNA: TGTGCCAGCAGTGAAGAGCTAGGTTATGTTTCAGATACGCAGTATTTT.

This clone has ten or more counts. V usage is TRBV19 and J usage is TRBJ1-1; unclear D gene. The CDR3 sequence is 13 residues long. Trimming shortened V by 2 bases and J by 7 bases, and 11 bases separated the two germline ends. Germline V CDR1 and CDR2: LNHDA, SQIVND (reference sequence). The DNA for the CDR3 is TGTGCCAGTAGTATAACTTCGGGCGGTGAAGCTTTCTTT. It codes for CASSITSGGEAFF.

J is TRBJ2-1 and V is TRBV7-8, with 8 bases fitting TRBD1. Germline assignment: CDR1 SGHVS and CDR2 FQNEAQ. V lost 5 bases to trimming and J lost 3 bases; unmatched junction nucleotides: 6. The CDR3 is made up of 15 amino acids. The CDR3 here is CASSPGTGNYNEQFF. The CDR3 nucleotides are TGTGCCAGCAGCCCGGGGACAGGTAACTACAATGAGCAGTTCTTC.

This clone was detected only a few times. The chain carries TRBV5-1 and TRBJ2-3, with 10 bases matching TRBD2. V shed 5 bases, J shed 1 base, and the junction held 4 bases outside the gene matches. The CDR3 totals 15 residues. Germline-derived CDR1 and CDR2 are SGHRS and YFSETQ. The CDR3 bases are TGCGCCAGCAGTCGGACTAGCGGACGCACAGATACGCAGTATTTT. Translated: CASSRTSGRTDTQYF.

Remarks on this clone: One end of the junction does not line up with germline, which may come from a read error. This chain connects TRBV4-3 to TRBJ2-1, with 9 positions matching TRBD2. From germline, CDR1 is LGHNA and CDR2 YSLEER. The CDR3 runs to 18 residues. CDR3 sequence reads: CASSQDFVSGSSNNEQFF. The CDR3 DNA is TGCGCCAGCAGCCAAGATTTTGTTAGCGGGAGCTCCAACAATGAGCAGTTCTTC.

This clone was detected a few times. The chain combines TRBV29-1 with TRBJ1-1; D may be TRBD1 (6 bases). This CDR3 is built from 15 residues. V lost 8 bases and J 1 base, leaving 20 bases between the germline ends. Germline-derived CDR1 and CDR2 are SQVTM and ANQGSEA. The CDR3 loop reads CSILDSGKRNTEAFF. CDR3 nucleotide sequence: TGCAGCATCCTGGACAGCGGCAAGAGGAACACTGAAGCTTTCTTT.

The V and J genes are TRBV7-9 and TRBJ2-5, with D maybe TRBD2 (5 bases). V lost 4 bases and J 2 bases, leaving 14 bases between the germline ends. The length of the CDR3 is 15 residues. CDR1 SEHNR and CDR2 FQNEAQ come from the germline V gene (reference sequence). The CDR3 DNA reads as TGTGCCAGCAGCTCGCGAGCGGCCATACAAGAGACCCAGTACTTC. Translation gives CASSSRAAIQETQYF.

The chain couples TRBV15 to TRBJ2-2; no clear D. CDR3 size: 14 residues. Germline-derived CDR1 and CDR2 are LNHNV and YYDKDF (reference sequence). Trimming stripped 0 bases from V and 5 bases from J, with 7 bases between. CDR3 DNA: TGTGCCACCAGCAGAGATGTGAAGACCGGGGAGCTGTTTTTT. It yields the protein CATSRDVKTGELFF.

The CDR3: CASSLNGQGSGYGYTF. CDR3 bases: TGTGCCAGCAGCTTGAACGGACAGGGGTCGGGCTATGGCTACACCTTC. The chain has TRBV7-2 and TRBJ1-2; 9 bases agree with TRBD1. CDR3 length equals 16 residues. Germline V gives CDR1 SGHTA, CDR2 FQGNSA. Trimming removed 3 bases from V and 4 bases from J; junction bases left unmatched: 9.

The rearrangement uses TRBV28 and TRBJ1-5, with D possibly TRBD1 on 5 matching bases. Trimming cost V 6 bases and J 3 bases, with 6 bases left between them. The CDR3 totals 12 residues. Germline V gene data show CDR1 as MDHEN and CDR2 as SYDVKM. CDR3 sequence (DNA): TGTGCCAGCAGGGGACCCAATCAGCCCCAGCATTTT. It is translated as CASRGPNQPQHF.

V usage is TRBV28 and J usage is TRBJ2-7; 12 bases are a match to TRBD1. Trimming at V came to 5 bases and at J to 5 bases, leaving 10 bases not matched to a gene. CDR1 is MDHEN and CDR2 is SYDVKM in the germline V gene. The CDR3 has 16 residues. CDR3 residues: CASSPAGTGGKNEQYF. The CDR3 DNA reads TGTGCCAGCAGTCCTGCCGGGACAGGGGGCAAGAACGAGCAGTACTTC. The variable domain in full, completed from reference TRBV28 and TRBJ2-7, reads DVKVTQSSRYLVKRTGEKVFLECVQDMDHENMFWYRQDPGLGLRLIYFSYDVKMKEKGDIPEGYSVSREKKERFSLILESASTNQTSMYLCASSPAGTGGKNEQYFGPGTRLTVT.

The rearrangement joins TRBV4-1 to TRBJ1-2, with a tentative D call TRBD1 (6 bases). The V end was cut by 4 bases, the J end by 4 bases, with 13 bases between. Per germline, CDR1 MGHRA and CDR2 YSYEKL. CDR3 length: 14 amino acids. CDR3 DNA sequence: TGCGCCAGCAGCCGCCCGGGGGCTGGCTATGGCTACACCTTC. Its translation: CASSRPGAGYGYTF.

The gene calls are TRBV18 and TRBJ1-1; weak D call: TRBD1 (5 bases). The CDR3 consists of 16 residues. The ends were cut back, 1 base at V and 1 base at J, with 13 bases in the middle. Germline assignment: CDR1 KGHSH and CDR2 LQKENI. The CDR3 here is CASSPRTGQGNTEAFF. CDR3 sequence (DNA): TGTGCCAGCTCACCACGAACGGGGCAAGGGAACACTGAAGCTTTCTTT.

CDR3 sequence reads: CASSPDRASSYEQYF. Written as DNA, the CDR3 is TGTGCCAGCTCACCAGACAGGGCTTCCTCCTACGAGCAGTACTTC. The rearrangement links TRBV18 to TRBJ2-7; 7 bases line up with TRBD1. Losses at the gene ends were 2 bases for V and 0 bases for J; bases not matched to a gene: 4. CDR1 and CDR2 (germline): KGHSH, LQKENI. The length of the CDR3 is 15 residues.

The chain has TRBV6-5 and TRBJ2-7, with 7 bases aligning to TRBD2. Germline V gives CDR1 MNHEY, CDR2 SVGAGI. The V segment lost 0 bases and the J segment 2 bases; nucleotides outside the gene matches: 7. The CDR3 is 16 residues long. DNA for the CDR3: TGTGCCAGCAGTTACTCGGGGCCTAGCGGCCCCTACGAGCAGTACTTC. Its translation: CASSYSGPSGPYEQYF.

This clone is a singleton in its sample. CDR3 coding DNA: TGTGCCAGCTCAGACAGGGATGGTGAAAAACTGTTTTTT. Amino acids: CASSDRDGEKLFF. The V gene is TRBV19, the J gene TRBJ1-4; TRBD1 matches 7 bases. Per germline, CDR1 LNHDA and CDR2 SQIVND (reference sequence). V was clipped by 9 bases and J by 7 bases; unmatched bases: 8. This CDR3 is built from 13 residues.

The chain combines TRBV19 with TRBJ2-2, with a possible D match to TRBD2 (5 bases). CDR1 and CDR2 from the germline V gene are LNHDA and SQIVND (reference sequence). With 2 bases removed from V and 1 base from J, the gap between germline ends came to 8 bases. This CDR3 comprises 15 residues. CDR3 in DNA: TGTGCCAGTAGTATAACCGGGATGAACACCGGGGAGCTGTTTTTT. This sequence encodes CASSITGMNTGELFF.

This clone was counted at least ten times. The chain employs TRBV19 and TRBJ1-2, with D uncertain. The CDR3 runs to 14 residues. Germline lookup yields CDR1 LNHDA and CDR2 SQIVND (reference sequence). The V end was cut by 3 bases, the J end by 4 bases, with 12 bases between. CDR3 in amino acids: CASSMNEGGYGYTF. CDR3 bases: TGTGCCAGTAGTATGAACGAGGGAGGCTATGGCTACACCTTC. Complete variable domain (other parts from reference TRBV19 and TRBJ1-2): DGGITQSPKYLFRKEGQNVTLSCEQNLNHDAMYWYRQDPGQGLRLIYYSQIVNDFQKGDIAEGYSVSREKKESFPLTVTSAQKNPTAFYLCASSMNEGGYGYTFGSGTRLTVV.

The CDR3 DNA reads TGCAGCGTTGGGGCAGCAGCCGAGGCCGGGGAGCTGTTTTTT. This sequence encodes CSVGAAAEAGELFF. V usage is TRBV29-1 and J usage is TRBJ2-2; D uncertain. Deletions cut 4 bases from V and 6 bases from J, with 15 bases between. Germline CDR1 is SQVTM and CDR2 is ANQGSEA. This CDR3 spans 14 amino acids.

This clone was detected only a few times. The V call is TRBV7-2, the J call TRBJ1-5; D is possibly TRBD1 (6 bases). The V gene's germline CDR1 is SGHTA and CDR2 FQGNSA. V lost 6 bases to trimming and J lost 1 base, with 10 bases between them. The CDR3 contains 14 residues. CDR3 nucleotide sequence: TGTGCCAGCAGTTGGGACACCAGCAATCAGCCCCAGCATTTT. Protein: CASSWDTSNQPQHF. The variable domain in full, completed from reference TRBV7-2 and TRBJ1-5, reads GAGVSQSPSNKVTEKGKDVELRCDPISGHTALYWYRQSLGQGLEFLIYFQGNSAPDKSGLPSDRFSAERTGGSVSTLTIQRTQQEDSAVYLCASSWDTSNQPQHFGDGTRLSIL.

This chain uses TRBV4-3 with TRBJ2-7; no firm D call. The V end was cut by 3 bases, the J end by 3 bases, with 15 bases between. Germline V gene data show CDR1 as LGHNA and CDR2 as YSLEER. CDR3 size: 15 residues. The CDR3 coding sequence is TGCGCCAGCAGCCATGACACAGCACCTTACTACGAGCAGTACTTC. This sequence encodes CASSHDTAPYYEQYF.

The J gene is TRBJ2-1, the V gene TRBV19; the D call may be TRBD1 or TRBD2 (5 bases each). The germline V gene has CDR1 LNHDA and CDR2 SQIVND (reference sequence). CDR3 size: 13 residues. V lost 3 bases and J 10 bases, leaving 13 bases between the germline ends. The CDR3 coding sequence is TGTGCCAGTAGTATTTCACCGGGACCAGAGCAGTTCTTC. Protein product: CASSISPGPEQFF. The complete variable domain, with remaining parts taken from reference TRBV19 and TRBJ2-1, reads DGGITQSPKYLFRKEGQNVTLSCEQNLNHDAMYWYRQDPGQGLRLIYYSQIVNDFQKGDIAEGYSVSREKKESFPLTVTSAQKNPTAFYLCASSISPGPEQFFGPGTRLTVL.